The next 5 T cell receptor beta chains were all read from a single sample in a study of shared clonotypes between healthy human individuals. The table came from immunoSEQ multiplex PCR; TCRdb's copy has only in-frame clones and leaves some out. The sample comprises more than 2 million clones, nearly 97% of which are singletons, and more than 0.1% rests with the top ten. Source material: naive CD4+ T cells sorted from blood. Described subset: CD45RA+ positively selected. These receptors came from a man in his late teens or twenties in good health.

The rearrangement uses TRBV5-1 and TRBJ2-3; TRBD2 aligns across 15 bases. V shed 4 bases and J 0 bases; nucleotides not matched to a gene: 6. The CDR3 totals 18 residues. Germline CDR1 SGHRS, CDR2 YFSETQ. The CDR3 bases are TGCGCCAGCAGCGAGGGGACTAGCGGGGGGTCTAGCACAGATACGCAGTATTTT. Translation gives CASSEGTSGGSSTDTQYF.

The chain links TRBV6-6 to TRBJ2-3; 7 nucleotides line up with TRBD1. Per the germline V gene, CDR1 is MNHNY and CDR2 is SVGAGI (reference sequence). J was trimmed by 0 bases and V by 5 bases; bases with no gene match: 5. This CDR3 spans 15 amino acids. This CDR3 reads CASSGTAKSTDTQYF. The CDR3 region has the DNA TGTGCCAGCAGTGGGACAGCCAAGAGCACAGATACGCAGTATTTT.

This chain's CDR3 is CASSETGGGETQYF. The CDR3 nucleotides read TGTGCCAGCAGTGAAACGGGGGGTGGTGAGACCCAGTACTTC. V usage is TRBV25-1 and J usage is TRBJ2-5; 7 positions agree with TRBD2. The CDR3 has 14 amino acids. J gave up 5 bases and V 2 bases, and 5 bases lay outside the gene matches. CDR1 and CDR2 from the germline V gene are MGHDK and SYGVNS.

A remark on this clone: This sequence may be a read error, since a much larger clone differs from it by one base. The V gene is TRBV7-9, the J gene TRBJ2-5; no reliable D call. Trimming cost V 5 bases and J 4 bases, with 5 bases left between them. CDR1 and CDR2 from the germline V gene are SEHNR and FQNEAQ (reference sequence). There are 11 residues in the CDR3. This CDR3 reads CASSEGETQYF. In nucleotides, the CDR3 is TGTGCCAGCAGCGAAGGAGAGACCCAGTACTTC.

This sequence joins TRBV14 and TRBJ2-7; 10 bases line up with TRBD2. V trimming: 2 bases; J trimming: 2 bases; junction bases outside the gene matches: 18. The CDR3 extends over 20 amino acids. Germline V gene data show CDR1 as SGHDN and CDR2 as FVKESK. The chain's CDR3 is CASSQFVNPRLAGVTYEQYF. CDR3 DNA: TGTGCCAGCAGCCAATTTGTCAACCCTCGGCTAGCGGGAGTAACCTACGAGCAGTACTTC.